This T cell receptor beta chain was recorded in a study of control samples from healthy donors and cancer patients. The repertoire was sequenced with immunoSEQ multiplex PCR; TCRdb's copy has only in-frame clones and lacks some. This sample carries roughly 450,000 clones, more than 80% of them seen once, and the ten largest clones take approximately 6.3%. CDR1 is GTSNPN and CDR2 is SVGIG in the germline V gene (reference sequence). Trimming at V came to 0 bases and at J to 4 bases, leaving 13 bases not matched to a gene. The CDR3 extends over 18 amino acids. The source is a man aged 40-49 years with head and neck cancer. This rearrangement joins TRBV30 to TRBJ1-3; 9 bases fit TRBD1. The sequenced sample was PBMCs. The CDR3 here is CAWSVLLSGTGRGNTIYF. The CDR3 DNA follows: TGTGCCTGGAGTGTATTACTATCAGGGACAGGGAGAGGAAACACCATATATTTT.